This T cell receptor (beta chain) was sequenced during a study of memory CD4+ T cells and cytomegalovirus serostatus. This clone was counted between two and nine times. Its antigen is unknown. Study findings and constraints: Suggested: most of the CMV-linked TCR signature lies in CD4+ memory cells.

Libraries were prepared by immunoSEQ multiplex PCR; TCRdb keeps only in-frame clonotypes and omits some of them. The sample carries roughly 45,000 clones, roughly 79% recorded once. The length of the CDR3 is 15 residues. The germline V gene has CDR1 MNHEY and CDR2 SMNVEV (reference sequence). The V end lost 5 bases, the J end lost 1 base, and 14 bases lay between the germline ends. Single viable CD3+CD4+CD8-CD45RO+ cells were sorted as the memory CD4+ T cells. V and J are TRBV27 and TRBJ1-1, with D possibly being TRBD1 (6 bases). The origin of this receptor is an adult in good health and CMV-seronegative. The sequenced sample was memory CD4+ T cells from blood. The CDR3 nucleotides are TGTGCCAGCAGTCCCCGGGTCAGGGGGAACACTGAAGCTTTCTTT. Protein sequence: CASSPRVRGNTEAFF.